These 8 T cell receptor beta chains came from one sample sequenced in a study of cytomegalovirus exposure and HLA in healthy donors. The study ran its PCR with 60 Vbeta and 13 Jbeta primers. Generated by immunoSEQ multiplex PCR, the TCRdb table keeps only in-frame clones and is missing some. Here the sample spans some 160,000 clones, around four fifths being singletons. The specimen was PBMCs. Every receptor here comes from a male donor in good health and CMV-seronegative.

The chain is built from TRBV5-4 and TRBJ2-5, with D perhaps TRBD2 (6 bases). The CDR3 is 16 residues long. Per the germline V gene, CDR1 is SGHNT and CDR2 is YYREEE (reference sequence). Trimming pared 0 bases from V and 4 bases from J, leaving 16 bases between. DNA for the CDR3: TGTGCCAGCAGCTTGGCCTTGCGGGGTGGCCTAGAGACCCAGTACTTC. Protein product: CASSLALRGGLETQYF. The full variable domain, rest sourced from reference TRBV5-4 and TRBJ2-5, is ETGVTQSPTHLIKTRGQQVTLRCSSQSGHNTVSWYQQALGQGPQFIFQYYREEENGRGNFPPRFSGLQFPNYSSELNVNALELDDSALYLCASSLALRGGLETQYFGPGTRLLVL.

The rearrangement links TRBV2 to TRBJ1-4; 9 positions match TRBD1. The CDR3 has 16 residues. CDR1 and CDR2 from the germline V gene are SNHLY and FYNNEI. V was pared by 5 bases and J by 3 bases, with 7 bases of the junction left unmatched. The DNA for the CDR3 is TGTGCCAGCAGTACCCGGGACAGGGTCCCTAATGAAAAACTGTTTTTT. Translated: CASSTRDRVPNEKLFF.

Turning to this clone: At one end the junction does not follow the germline gene, possibly because of a read error. Different DNA sequences within this sample yield the same CDR3. V usage is TRBV9 and J usage is TRBJ1-2; D perhaps matches TRBD1 (6 bases). In germline, CDR1 is SGDLS, CDR2 YYNGEE. The CDR3 is 16 amino acids. The CDR3 bases are TGCGCCAGCAGCGTAAAATGGTCGGGGGGGCATGGAGGCTACACCTTC. Protein sequence: CASSVKWSGGHGGYTF.

This clone has just a few counts. The V and J genes are TRBV6-4 and TRBJ2-2; TRBD1 is a possible D gene (5 bases). V was clipped by 4 bases and J by 5 bases, with 8 bases between them. The CDR3 sequence is 13 residues long. Germline V gene lookup returns CDR1 MRHNA and CDR2 SNTAGT. CDR3 sequence reads: CASSVKGTGELFF. The CDR3 DNA is TGTGCCAGCAGTGTTAAGGGGACCGGGGAGCTGTTTTTT.

V and J are TRBV9 and TRBJ2-1; 7 nucleotides align to TRBD1. The CDR3 covers 15 residues. Germline V gene sequence: CDR1 SGDLS, CDR2 YYNGEE. The J segment lost 5 bases and the V segment lost 0 bases, leaving 5 bases of the junction unmatched. The CDR3 DNA sequence: TGTGCCAGCAGCGTAGCAGGGGGTATAAACAATGAGCAGTTCTTC. As protein: CASSVAGGINNEQFF.

The chain combines TRBV25-1 with TRBJ2-1; 12 bases fit TRBD2. The CDR3 totals 13 residues. Germline CDR1 is MGHDK and CDR2 is SYGVNS. With V trimmed by 6 bases and J by 14 bases, 8 bases remained unmatched. The CDR3 DNA is TGTGCCAGCAGGACTAGCGGGAGTGATTTGGAGTTCTTC. Translating gives CASRTSGSDLEFF.

V is TRBV5-4 and J is TRBJ2-5, with D possibly being TRBD1 (6 bases). Germline assignment: CDR1 SGHNT and CDR2 YYREEE (reference sequence). With 2 bases removed from V and 2 bases from J, the gap between germline ends came to 13 bases. The CDR3 has 15 residues. CDR3 sequence reads: CASSLKTGPQETQYF. CDR3 coding DNA: TGTGCCAGCAGCTTAAAAACAGGGCCACAAGAGACCCAGTACTTC.

In its sample, this clone was seen a few times. DNA of the CDR3: TGCAGCGCCCGGGACAGTTCATCCTACGAGCAGTACTTC. Translating it yields CSARDSSSYEQYF. The J gene is TRBJ2-7, the V gene TRBV29-1, with TRBD1 matching 7 bases. Trimming cost V 7 bases and J 1 base; bases outside gene matches: 7. Germline V gene lookup returns CDR1 SQVTM and CDR2 ANQGSEA. The CDR3 is 13 amino acids.